Here is one T cell receptor beta chain with its context. Seattle patients were enrolled during active infection and followed longitudinally. Authors' methods: Amplification of reference gene primers provided the estimated nucleated cell counts. Some clones are missing from TCRdb's copy, which holds only in-frame ones; the method was immunoSEQ multiplex PCR. The DNA was the basis for D and trimming; V, J and clone size are from that table. The profile shows nearly 95,000 clones, roughly 70% of them singletons. This record comes from a study of blood T cell repertoires in COVID-19. Study in general: T cells, B-cell-depleted T cells, or PBMCs supplied cDNA or gDNA.

The CDR3 is 14 amino acids. Trimming cost V 5 bases and J 2 bases; bases outside gene matches: 6. CDR1 and CDR2 from the germline V gene are SGHRS and YFSETQ. The sample comprised peripheral blood. The TCR sequence derives from a man between 65 and 79 years old with COVID-19, enrolled during active disease. This chain connects TRBV5-1 to TRBJ2-7, with TRBD1 matching over 8 bases. The CDR3 DNA sequence: TGCGCCAGCAGGAGGGACAGGTCGACCTACGAGCAGTACTTC. Protein sequence: CASRRDRSTYEQYF.